This T cell receptor (beta chain) was found in a study of T cell responses to AZD1222 COVID-19 vaccine (dated by TCRdb to 2020 to 2023). Notes on the research overall: A total of approximately 240 trial participants underwent TCR sequencing, of whom some 210 received two doses of AZD1222 and around 26 received two doses of the MenACWY control vaccine. Enrollment into the trials was organized by age into subgroups of 18-55, 56-69 and 70-plus years, and those subgroups contained roughly 150, 30 and 60 TCR-sequenced participants, respectively.

The sample's time point label, in plain terms: about 28 days (+/-7) after the second vaccine dose. AZD1222 recipients whose second dose came at about 4 weeks and those whose second dose came at about 12 weeks were combined into one group, since spike-specific TCR depth and breadth did not differ between the two schedules. Vaccinee samples came from UK trials COV001 and COV002, including a single-blind randomized controlled phase 2/3 trial of AZD1222 (ChAdOx1 nCoV-19) in healthy adults. For TCRbeta chain sequencing, PBMC samples from trial participants were taken at day 0 and at day 28 after the second dose. The CDR3 regions of human TCRbeta chains were analyzed by immunosequencing. The study's own analysis went as follows. TCRs in the repertoires were compared against a reference library of SARS-CoV-2-specific TCRs that had been generated with the MIRA antigen-specificity platform. Breadth meant the fraction of unique TCRs that were SARS-CoV-2-associated, whereas depth meant the fraction of total T cells that were SARS-CoV-2-associated. Each spike-specific TCR was assigned to its reactive spike region and to a CD4 or CD8 class using the MIRA data. Log10-transformed breadth and depth values were compared by one-way ANOVA with Sidak's multiple comparisons tests. TCRdb obtained this table from immuneACCESS and retained in-frame rearrangements with V and J assigned. These tables miss some clones; where compared with another copy, unresolved V genes account for less than half of the shortfall, and the remainder is unexplained. V, J and clone size were drawn from that table, and D and trimming were deduced from the DNA. This sample comprises about 84,000 clones, 87% of them detected only once. 11% of the sample belongs to the ten largest clones.

From V the trimming removes 4 bases and from J it removes 4 bases, while the gene matches leave 20 bases of the junction unaccounted for. The CDR3 spans 19 residues, from the cysteine through the phenylalanine. CDR3 DNA only is kept here, 57 bases in frame from base 1. Taken from the germline V gene, the CDR1 and CDR2 loops are SGHDN and FVKESK. Details on this clone: Its specific antigen is unknown. No per-base quality is available; no much larger clone lies one base away.

What the research found in general, with its limitations: No day 14 peak-response samples were available, so repertoires were characterized only after the peak T cell response. Most participants were white British and females outnumbered males, and the authors suggested that clonal diversity may have been underestimated. After two AZD1222 doses, both the breadth and the depth of spike-specific TCRs were significantly higher than at day 0 and than in MenACWY recipients. Conclusions about previously exposed vaccinees are limited because only six or seven AZD1222 recipients were SARS-CoV-2 seropositive at baseline. Vaccine-associated CD4 TCRs spanned the whole spike protein, with dominant responses in regions 160-218 and 743-854. In the small 56-69-year group, the increase in depth fell short of significance, most likely because of low power. Nearly half of unique spike-specific TCRs reportedly recognized epitopes outside regions mutated in the B.1.351 and B.1.1.7 variants.

The receptor was derived from an adult who received the AZD1222 COVID-19 vaccine. Sequencing used peripheral blood, obtained 28 days after the second AZD1222 dose. The chain employs TRBV14 and TRBJ1-1; 8 bases in the middle match TRBD1. For the CDR3, the sequence is CASSPQGWSGTGLGTEAFF. The DNA sequence is given as TGTGCCAGCAGCCCGCAAGGTTGGTCCGGGACAGGCCTTGGCACTGAAGCTTTCTTT.